The rows below give T cell receptor beta chains drawn from one sample of a study of hypomethylating agent response in myelodysplastic syndrome. Profiling relied on immunoSEQ multiplex PCR, and the TCRdb table lists in-frame clones only, not all of them. Among approximately 3,200 clones listed, about 88% were seen once. The input for sequencing was bone marrow, taken before or after starting hypomethylating agent treatment for myelodysplastic syndrome (not recorded which). All receptors come from a human donor with myelodysplastic syndrome. Each CDR3 is given with its conserved first and last residue. Each record gives: CDR3 length, J gene, D gene, clone size, V gene, CDR3 DNA, CDR3 protein. A D gene is named only where the DNA matches it firmly. Clone size is not always given. Where it is, it says once, few, many or a class for expanded clones.

15	TRBJ2-7	NA	NA	TRBV6-1	TGTGCCAGCAGTGATGGGGGAAACCTTTTCTACGAGCAGTACTTC	CASSDGGNLFYEQYF
16	TRBJ2-2	TRBD2	NA	TRBV5-6	TGTGCCAGCAGAGTTGTCGGACTAGCGGGGGACGGGGAGCTGTTTTTT	CASRVVGLAGDGELFF
15	TRBJ2-7	TRBD2	NA	TRBV9	TGTGCCAGCAGCGCGCGGTGGGACGGCGGGGGGGAGCAGTACTTC	CASSARWDGGGEQYF
16	TRBJ2-2	NA	once	TRBV9	TGTGCCAGCAGAGCTTCGAGGGGCGCGGGCACCGGGGAGCTGTTTTTT	CASRASRGAGTGELFF
21	TRBJ1-5	NA	NA	TRBV19	TGTGCCAGTAGTATTAGGGCAGCAGGGGTCTCTAGGAGCCTCTCTAATCAGCCCCAGCATTTT	CASSIRAAGVSRSLSNQPQHF
18	TRBJ2-1	NA	NA	TRBV25-1	TGTGCCAGCAGTCCCCGACTGTCGGGGACGCTTTCCTACAATGAGCAGTTCTTC	CASSPRLSGTLSYNEQFF
11	TRBJ2-1	NA	once	TRBV6-1	TGTGCCAGCAGTGCGGTGGGTGAGCAGTTCTTC	CASSAVGEQFF
17	TRBJ2-3	NA	NA	TRBV14	TGTGCCAGCAGCCAAATACCGCGTTCGGCCAGGACGGGCACGCAGTATTTT	CASSQIPRSARTGTQYF
18	TRBJ2-1	TRBD2	NA	TRBV25-1	TGTGCCAGCAGGCGGACTAGCGGGATCCCGAGCTCCTACAATGAGCAGTTCTTC	CASRRTSGIPSSYNEQFF
18	TRBJ2-1	TRBD2	NA	TRBV7-8	TGTGCCAGCAGCTTAATGGCGGGAGGGCCCCACCTGGGGAATGAGCAGTTCTTC	CASSLMAGGPHLGNEQFF
13	TRBJ2-5	NA	NA	TRBV27	TGTGCCAGCAGTCCGAATCCAGTGAAGACCCAGTACTTC	CASSPNPVKTQYF
17	TRBJ1-2	TRBD1	NA	TRBV9	TGTGCCAGCAGCTCCCAGGAATCAGGGGGCACTAACTATGGCTACACCTTC	CASSSQESGGTNYGYTF
11	TRBJ1-1	TRBD1	NA	TRBV27	TGTGCCAGCAGGGACAGGGGTGAAGCTTTCTTT	CASRDRGEAFF
14	TRBJ2-7	NA	NA	TRBV11-2	TGTGCCAGCAGCTTTCAGGGGACCCACTACGAGCAGTACTTC	CASSFQGTHYEQYF
16	TRBJ2-1	NA	NA	TRBV30	TGTGCCTGGAGTGTCTTTTCGGTGGCAGGGAGGAATGAGCAGTTCTTC	CAWSVFSVAGRNEQFF
14	TRBJ2-3	NA	NA	TRBV7-2	TGTGCCAGCAGCCCTACTAGAAACACAGATACGCAGTATTTT	CASSPTRNTDTQYF
15	TRBJ2-1	TRBD2	NA	TRBV7-9	TGTGCCAGCAGGCCGCTTAGAGCGGGAGCCAATGAGCAGTTCTTC	CASRPLRAGANEQFF
12	TRBJ2-3	NA	NA	TRBV7-3	TGTGCCAGCAGCAGCCGGGAGCTGGCAGGGTATTTT	CASSSRELAGYF
12	TRBJ1-1	TRBD1	once	TRBV12-5	TGTGCTAGTGGTTTGGACAGGGGGAGAGCTTTCTTT	CASGLDRGRAFF
13	TRBJ2-5	NA	NA	TRBV29-1	TGCAGCGTTGATCGGCGCGCACAAGAGACCCAGTACTTC	CSVDRRAQETQYF
13	TRBJ2-5	NA	NA	TRBV18	TGTGCCAGCTCACTAAACAGGGAAGAGACCCAGTACTTC	CASSLNREETQYF
18	TRBJ2-1	TRBD2	once	TRBV6-1	TGTGCCAGCAGTCAAGATTTCGGACTAGCGGGCCTATACAATGAGCAGTTCTTC	CASSQDFGLAGLYNEQFF
14	TRBJ1-6	NA	NA	TRBV6-6	TGTGTTGCGAGGGCACCCTCCTATAATTCACCCCTCCACTTT	CVARAPSYNSPLHF
16	TRBJ2-7	TRBD2	NA	TRBV6-6	TGTGCCAGCAGTTACTCGAAAAGCGGGAGTAAGTACGAGCAGTACTTC	CASSYSKSGSKYEQYF
15	TRBJ2-7	NA	NA	TRBV4-1	TGCGCCAGCAGCGAAACCGGGACGGACCCCTACGAGCAGTACTTC	CASSETGTDPYEQYF
15	TRBJ1-5	NA	once	TRBV28	TGTGCCAGCAGTTTTAAGGTCTATGGGCATCAGCCCCAGCATTTT	CASSFKVYGHQPQHF
13	TRBJ2-7	NA	NA	TRBV11-3	TGTGCCAGCAGCTTTGGGGTGGGGGGCGAGCAGTACTTC	CASSFGVGGEQYF
15	TRBJ1-2	NA	NA	TRBV5-5	TGTGCCAGCTACGTCTTCTCGCGAAAGACCTATGGCTACACCTTC	CASYVFSRKTYGYTF
16	TRBJ2-1	TRBD1	NA	TRBV9	TGTGCCAGCAGCGTAGCTACGGGACAGGGGGCAAATGAGCAGTTCTTC	CASSVATGQGANEQFF
16	TRBJ2-1	TRBD2	NA	TRBV11-2	TGTGCCAGCAGCCCGGGGACTAGCGGGACCTACAATGAGCAGTTCTTC	CASSPGTSGTYNEQFF
12	TRBJ1-1	NA	NA	TRBV5-4	TGTGCCAGCAGCTTGGGTGACACTGAAGCTTTCTTT	CASSLGDTEAFF
18	TRBJ1-4	NA	few	TRBV15	TGTGCCACCAGCAGAGATCAGGTATCCGAGACCAGGAGAGAAAAACTGTTTTTT	CATSRDQVSETRREKLFF
15	TRBJ1-1	NA	NA	TRBV29-1	TGCAGCGTTGTTGATAGGGAGCGGGTTAACACTGAAGCTTTCTTT	CSVVDRERVNTEAFF
13	TRBJ1-5	NA	NA	TRBV6-1	TGTGCCAGCAGCCCCACGGGGGGACAGCCCCAGCATTTT	CASSPTGGQPQHF
13	TRBJ2-3	NA	NA	TRBV19	TGTGCCAGTAGTTACAGAAACACAGATACGCAGTATTTT	CASSYRNTDTQYF
15	TRBJ2-5	TRBD1	once	TRBV14	TGTGCCAGCAGCCAAGATCCCCGGACAGGGAGTGAGCAGTACTTC	CASSQDPRTGSEQYF
14	TRBJ1-2	TRBD1	NA	TRBV10-3	TGTGCCAGCAGTTCCGGGACAGGGGGCATTGGCTACACCTTC	CASSSGTGGIGYTF
14	TRBJ1-3	NA	NA	TRBV7-9	TGTGCCAGCAGCCGCAGGCGGTCTGGAAACACCATATATTTT	CASSRRRSGNTIYF
17	TRBJ2-1	NA	NA	TRBV7-9	TGTGCCAGCAGCTTTAGGCCAGACGGCACCTCCTACAATGAGCAGTTCTTC	CASSFRPDGTSYNEQFF
13	TRBJ2-3	NA	NA	TRBV5-1	TGCGCCAGCAGCTCTCAGGGATCAGATACGCAGTATTTT	CASSSQGSDTQYF
14	TRBJ1-6	TRBD1	NA	TRBV9	TGTGCCAGCAGCAAGGGACAGTGGGATTCACCCCTCCACTTT	CASSKGQWDSPLHF
17	TRBJ2-2	NA	NA	TRBV19	TGTGCCAGTAGTATAGCCTCTTCGGGGGTAGACACCGGGGAGCTGTTTTTT	CASSIASSGVDTGELFF